The entry below gives a single T cell receptor beta chain sequence along with its context. The data were taken from a study of blood T cell repertoires in COVID-19. Profiled with immunoSEQ multiplex PCR; TCRdb holds only in-frame clones, not every one. The table has 220,000 or so clones, 80% to 90% seen once; the top ten hold over 3%. This CDR3 has 16 residues. V trimming: 5 bases; J trimming: 3 bases; junction bases outside the gene matches: 9. Germline V CDR1 and CDR2: SGHTA, FQGNSA. The specimen sequenced was PBMCs or T cells enriched from blood (not recorded which). This chain connects TRBV7-2 to TRBJ2-7, with 11 bases lining up with TRBD2. This TCR came from a woman under 30 in a cohort exposed to, infected with or recovered from COVID-19 (not recorded which). CDR3: CASSLRTSGYSYEQYF. The DNA of the CDR3 is TGTGCCAGCAGCCTAAGGACTAGCGGGTATAGCTACGAGCAGTACTTC.